This T cell receptor (beta chain) was found in a study of early T cells in non-severe SARS-CoV-2 infection. Study-level background: Sequenced bulk RNA came from whole blood that was unsorted, and chains were unpaired.

The study's findings and limits: Reliance on VDJdb matching favored anti-spike CD8 responses; private and CD4 specificities were missed.

In this sample, this clonotype turned up a few times. Its antigen remains unknown. In germline, CDR1 is SNHLY, CDR2 FYNNEI. V gave up 6 bases and J gave up 5 bases, with 18 bases separating them. The CDR3 loop spans 15 amino acids. The protocol attached unique molecular identifiers to individual cDNA molecules. TCRdb fed the 5' RACE reads into MiXCR, producing one record per CDR3 protein. The sample lists 70,000 or so distinct CDR3 sequences; about 9.4% were seen once. The chain has TRBV2 and TRBJ2-3, with a weak D call TRBD2 (6 bases). The sequence was obtained from an adult who was a healthcare worker with PCR-confirmed SARS-CoV-2 infection or an uninfected control (not recorded which). The input for sequencing was whole blood, taken at baseline. CDR3 DNA: TGTGCCAGCAGGGTGGGGCTGGGGGGTGGAGATACGCAGTATTTT. Residues: CASRVGLGGGDTQYF.